These 25 T cell receptor beta chains were all obtained from the same sample, sequenced in a study of blood T cell repertoires in COVID-19. Libraries were prepared by immunoSEQ multiplex PCR; TCRdb keeps only in-frame clonotypes and omits some of them. This repertoire shows about 35,000 clones, 85% to 90% found once; its top ten account for 10%. Sequencing was performed on peripheral blood. Receptor source: an elderly man with active COVID-19.

The chain combines TRBV5-6 with TRBJ1-1, with 8 bases identical to TRBD1. This CDR3 has 14 amino acids. Germline V gene lookup returns CDR1 SGHDT and CDR2 YYEEEE. Losses at the gene ends were 5 bases for V and 7 bases for J; bases not matched to a gene: 10. CDR3 DNA: TGTGCCAGCAGATTAAAGGACAGGGTTTTTGAAGCTTTCTTT. Translation gives CASRLKDRVFEAFF.

The chain recombines TRBV9 with TRBJ1-1, with D hard to call. Germline V gives CDR1 SGDLS, CDR2 YYNGEE. V was trimmed by 3 bases and J by 7 bases, leaving 10 bases between them. The CDR3 length is 12 residues. The CDR3 here is CASSAELGEAFF. Written as DNA, the CDR3 is TGTGCCAGCAGCGCCGAACTAGGTGAAGCTTTCTTT.

This rearrangement joins TRBV18 to TRBJ1-1; D not certain. The V end was cut by 2 bases, the J end by 0 bases, with 7 bases between. The CDR3 contains 14 residues. The germline V gene encodes CDR1 KGHSH and CDR2 LQKENI. The CDR3 is CASSPSFMNTEAFF. CDR3 sequence (DNA): TGTGCCAGCTCACCAAGCTTCATGAACACTGAAGCTTTCTTT.

The V and J genes are TRBV7-2 and TRBJ2-7, with D tentatively TRBD2 (5 bases). CDR3 length: 15 residues. Germline V gene data show CDR1 as SGHTA and CDR2 as FQGNSA. Trimming pared 4 bases from V and 4 bases from J, leaving 17 bases between. CDR3 sequence (DNA): TGTGCCAGCAGCTCTCCTGCTCGGGGTCGATACGAGCAGTACTTC. Residues: CASSSPARGRYEQYF.

V is TRBV4-3 and J is TRBJ2-7; 9 bases map to TRBD2. The ends lost 0 bases at V and 4 bases at J; junction bases unmatched: 4. The CDR3 is 15 amino acids. From germline, CDR1 is LGHNA and CDR2 YSLEER. In nucleotides, the CDR3 is TGCGCCAGCAGCCAAGAAAATAGCGGGAGTTACGAGCAGTACTTC. It translates to CASSQENSGSYEQYF.

This chain joins TRBV27 and TRBJ1-4, with D unclear. V was clipped by 6 bases and J by 3 bases, with 17 bases between them. Germline V gene lookup returns CDR1 MNHEY and CDR2 SMNVEV (reference sequence). CDR3 length equals 16 residues. The CDR3 DNA sequence: TGTGCCAGCAGACCACTTAATAGCGCGCCTAATGAAAAACTGTTTTTT. Amino acid sequence: CASRPLNSAPNEKLFF.

This sequence joins TRBV4-1 and TRBJ1-3; D gene ambiguous. Germline CDR1 reads MGHRA; CDR2 reads YSYEKL. CDR3 length: 16 residues. Trimming shortened V by 3 bases and J by 0 bases, and 12 bases separated the two germline ends. DNA of the CDR3: TGCGCCAGCAGCCATCCCCCGGGGAGCTCTGGAAACACCATATATTTT. Protein sequence: CASSHPPGSSGNTIYF.

V is TRBV18 and J is TRBJ2-4; 8 bases are a match to TRBD1. This CDR3 has 14 amino acids. V shed 3 bases and J 5 bases; nucleotides not matched to a gene: 3. Germline assignment: CDR1 KGHSH and CDR2 LQKENI. CDR3 region: CASSPGQDQNIQYF. The CDR3, as DNA: TGTGCCAGCTCACCGGGACAGGATCAAAACATTCAGTACTTC.

The chain employs TRBV24-1 and TRBJ1-2; no reliable D call. This CDR3 has 13 residues. Germline V gene sequence: CDR1 KGHDR, CDR2 SFDVKD. V lost 2 bases to trimming and J lost 7 bases, with 10 bases between them. In DNA form, the CDR3 reads TGTGCCACCAGTGATTCTGGGGAGGTTGGCTACACCTTC. Amino acid sequence: CATSDSGEVGYTF.

By sample share, this clone is medium-sized (0.01 to 0.1%). The CDR3, as DNA: TGTGCCAGCAGTAATCGCATGACGGGGGAGAACTATGGCTACACCTTC. It yields the protein CASSNRMTGENYGYTF. V gene TRBV27 combines with J gene TRBJ1-2; maybe TRBD1 (5 bases). Germline CDR1 MNHEY, CDR2 SMNVEV (reference sequence). V lost 5 bases and J lost 2, with 18 bases in between. This CDR3 contains 16 residues.

The rearrangement joins TRBV9 to TRBJ2-4; D not certain. V lost 4 bases to trimming and J lost 0 bases, with 8 bases between them. CDR1 is SGDLS and CDR2 is YYNGEE in the germline V gene. This CDR3 spans 14 amino acids. The CDR3 reads CASSLSGAKNIQYF. CDR3 bases: TGTGCCAGCAGCCTTTCCGGAGCCAAAAACATTCAGTACTTC.

The V and J genes are TRBV2 and TRBJ2-5; a possible D gene is TRBD2 (5 bases). Germline loops: CDR1 SNHLY, CDR2 FYNNEI. V was pared by 6 bases and J by 3 bases, with 17 bases between. The CDR3 covers 15 residues. The CDR3 DNA reads TGTGCCAGCAGCCCCTCGAGGGCCCTAAAAGAGACCCAGTACTTC. It yields the protein CASSPSRALKETQYF.

V is TRBV5-6 and J is TRBJ2-3; the D gene is possibly TRBD2 (5 bases). CDR3 size: 16 residues. Deletions cut 2 bases from V and 0 bases from J, with 13 bases between. The germline V gene encodes CDR1 SGHDT and CDR2 YYEEEE. This chain's CDR3 is CASSFLIGGSTDTQYF. The CDR3 nucleotides read TGTGCCAGCAGCTTTCTTATTGGCGGGAGCACAGATACGCAGTATTTT. The variable domain in full, completed from reference TRBV5-6 and TRBJ2-3, reads DAGVTQSPTHLIKTRGQQVTLRCSPKSGHDTVSWYQQALGQGPQFIFQYYEEEERQRGNFPDRFSGHQFPNYSSELNVNALLLGDSALYLCASSFLIGGSTDTQYFGPGTRLTVL.

The CDR3: CASSRDRGRETQYF. The CDR3 nucleotides read TGTGCCAGCAGCAGAGACAGGGGGCGAGAGACCCAGTACTTC. The chain couples TRBV7-8 to TRBJ2-5; 10 nucleotides align to TRBD1. The CDR3 consists of 14 residues. From germline, CDR1 is SGHVS and CDR2 FQNEAQ. Trimming cost V 5 bases and J 4 bases; bases outside gene matches: 4. Combining the CDR3 with reference TRBV7-8 and TRBJ2-5 gives the whole variable domain GAGVSQSPRYKVAKRGQDVALRCDPISGHVSLFWYQQALGQGPEFLTYFQNEAQLDKSGLPSDRFFAERPEGSVSTLKIQRTQQEDSAVYLCASSRDRGRETQYFGPGTRLLVL.

The V and J genes are TRBV24-1 and TRBJ2-7; 10 bases fit TRBD2. This CDR3 has 13 amino acids. CDR1 and CDR2 from the germline V gene are KGHDR and SFDVKD. V gave up 9 bases and J gave up 8 bases; unmatched junction bases: 9. CDR3 region: CATSQAGGIKQYF. CDR3 coding DNA: TGTGCCACCTCCCAAGCGGGAGGGATCAAGCAGTACTTC.

The J gene is TRBJ2-1, the V gene TRBV11-2; the D is unclear. CDR1 SGHAT and CDR2 FQNNGV come from the germline V gene. Trimming took 6 bases from V and 0 from J, leaving 9 bases between them. There are 14 residues in the CDR3. The DNA of the CDR3 is TGTGCCAGCAGTAGTTTAGCCTCCTACAATGAGCAGTTCTTC. As protein: CASSSLASYNEQFF.

CDR3 region: CASSLKLAGGSLETQYF. CDR3 DNA: TGTGCCAGCAGCTTAAAACTAGCGGGAGGAAGTTTAGAGACCCAGTACTTC. V gene TRBV7-7 combines with J gene TRBJ2-5; TRBD2 matches 12 bases. V shed 2 bases, J shed 4 bases, and the junction held 8 bases outside the gene matches. Germline CDR1 is SSHAT and CDR2 is FNYEAQ (reference sequence). The CDR3 spans 17 residues.

V and J are TRBV10-1 and TRBJ2-6; a weak D match, TRBD2 (6 bases). The CDR3 runs to 11 residues. V lost 3 bases and J lost 13, with 7 bases in between. CDR1 is WNHNN and CDR2 is SYGVQD in the germline V gene (reference sequence). The CDR3 DNA reads as TGCGCCAGCAGTGATGGGGGGGTCCTGACTTTC. It specifies CASSDGGVLTF.

The table lists this clone with a few counts. This chain joins TRBV27 and TRBJ2-7; D gene uncertain. The CDR3 extends over 13 amino acids. Germline CDR1 and CDR2: MNHEY and SMNVEV (reference sequence). The V gene lost 2 bases and the J gene lost 1 base, with 6 bases spanning the gap. This chain's CDR3 is CASSLKLSYEQYF. The CDR3 bases are TGTGCCAGCAGTTTAAAGCTATCCTACGAGCAGTACTTC.

V usage is TRBV6-5 and J usage is TRBJ2-3; TRBD2 matches 9 bases. The V segment lost 3 bases and the J segment 5 bases; nucleotides outside the gene matches: 9. The CDR3 is made up of 16 amino acids. The germline V gene encodes CDR1 MNHEY and CDR2 SVGAGI. This CDR3 reads CASSYRLGGRGDTQYF. The CDR3, as DNA: TGTGCCAGCAGTTATCGGTTGGGCGGGAGGGGAGATACGCAGTATTTT.

The chain combines TRBV6-5 with TRBJ2-2; no clear D. The germline gives CDR1 MNHEY, CDR2 SVGAGI. The CDR3 contains 12 residues. The germline V and J ends were trimmed by 4 bases and 3 bases, with 3 bases remaining between them. The CDR3 region is CASSLYTGELFF. The CDR3 DNA reads as TGTGCCAGCAGTTTATACACCGGGGAGCTGTTTTTT.

This clone was observed a single time. The V and J genes are TRBV21-1 and TRBJ2-3; TRBD1 is taken as the D call from the table, unchecked against the DNA. TRBV21-1 is recorded as a pseudogene. The CDR3 sequence is 15 residues long. The CDR3 sequence: CASSTGQVCTDTQYF. The CDR3 bases are TGTGCCAGCAGCACTGGACAGGTTTGCACAGATACGCAGTATTTT.

The rearrangement joins TRBV19 to TRBJ2-3; tentatively, D is TRBD1 (6 bases). Trimming stripped 8 bases from V and 0 bases from J, with 12 bases between. There are 14 residues in the CDR3. CDR1 and CDR2 (germline): LNHDA, SQIVND (reference sequence). The CDR3 reads CASRRQVSTDTQYF. CDR3 in DNA: TGTGCCAGTCGGAGACAGGTCAGCACAGATACGCAGTATTTT.

The chain links TRBV5-4 to TRBJ2-1, with D maybe TRBD2 (5 bases). V shed 4 bases and J shed 6 bases, with 20 bases lying between them. This CDR3 has 16 amino acids. CDR1 and CDR2 (germline): SGHNT, YYREEE (reference sequence). The CDR3 protein is CASSRELVSRGNEQFF. In DNA form, the CDR3 reads TGTGCCAGCAGCAGGGAACTAGTATCCCGTGGCAATGAGCAGTTCTTC.

This clone was seen once. The chain links TRBV12-5 to TRBJ2-2, with D possibly TRBD2 on 6 matching bases. The V gene lost 9 bases and the J gene lost 0 bases, with 14 bases spanning the gap. Germline lookup yields CDR1 LGHNT and CDR2 FRNRAP. CDR3 length equals 15 residues. CDR3 DNA: TGTGCTAGCGCATCGGGACTTTCGAACACCGGGGAGCTGTTTTTT. Residues: CASASGLSNTGELFF.